Detailed here is one TCR beta chain. Its antigen remains unidentified. V lost 2 bases to trimming and J lost 2 bases, with 7 bases between them. The CDR3 spans 14 residues. Germline V gene sequence: CDR1 SGHTA, CDR2 FQGNSA. Assay execution took place at the deep level. TCRdb's copy holds only in-frame clones and misses some; the assay was immunoSEQ multiplex PCR. The sample yields some 510,000 clones, approximately 85% seen once. Tens of millions of PBMCs were counted before genomic DNA extraction. The data were obtained in a study of shared clonotypes between healthy human individuals. On the study more broadly: A few men and a couple of women, aged 18 to 49, were donors.

General observations from the study: The represented genetic and exposure-history diversity was limited by the small number of donors.

This chain links TRBV7-2 with TRBJ1-5; D is uncertain. The sequence came from a woman between 40 and 50 years old in good health. Some clones in this sample may be carry-over from other donors' samples. The sequencing input was PBMCs. CDR3 nucleotide sequence: TGTGCCAGCAGCTTAATCCAGGGCAATCAGCCCCAGCATTTT. This sequence encodes CASSLIQGNQPQHF.